The 23 T cell receptor beta chains presented below share a single source sample, sequenced in a study of blood T cells in healthy people across ages (dated by TCRdb to the mid-2010s). The library was produced with 5' RACE. The instrument given in TCRdb is Illumina HiSeq 2500. The second PCR ran for about 6 to 11 cycles and used a J-beta primer mix along with a sample-barcoded 5' primer. The public reads were reprocessed in TCRdb via fastp at Q25 and MiXCR, keeping in-frame beta chains. Each CDR3 protein gets just one entry, which takes the most common genes and DNA from the rows behind it. The sample contains hundreds of thousands of distinct CDR3 sequences, approximately 25% of them found a single time. 9.4% of the sample is taken by the ten largest. These same records also appear under a second study, on T cells of mothers and their children.

The sequencing input was blood. These receptors were obtained from a boy aged 10-17 years in good health.

This clonotype came up a few times. The genes are TRBV5-1 and TRBJ2-7; D perhaps matches TRBD1 (5 bases). The V and J ends lost 4 bases and 2 bases respectively, with 13 bases between them. Germline loops: CDR1 SGHRS, CDR2 YFSETQ. This CDR3 has 14 residues. The CDR3 DNA reads as TGCGCCAGCAGCCCCAGACAGTATGCCTACGAGCAGTACTTC. Residues: CASSPRQYAYEQYF. The complete variable domain, with remaining parts taken from reference TRBV5-1 and TRBJ2-7, reads KAGVTQTPRYLIKTRGQQVTLSCSPISGHRSVSWYQQTPGQGLQFLFEYFSETQRNKGNFPGRFSGRQFSNSRSEMNVSTLELGDSALYLCASSPRQYAYEQYFGPGTRLTVT.

This clonotype was picked up a small number of times. The rearrangement joins TRBV7-9 to TRBJ1-6; 7 nucleotides align to TRBD1. The V gene end was trimmed by 5 bases and the J gene end by 8 bases; junction bases not matched to a gene: 6. The CDR3 consists of 14 residues. Germline V gene sequence: CDR1 SEHNR, CDR2 FQNEAQ (reference sequence). CDR3 DNA sequence: TGTGCCAGCAGCAGGGGGCAGTCCGATTCACCCCTCCACTTT. Translated: CASSRGQSDSPLHF.

The rearrangement joins TRBV20-1 to TRBJ2-7; 9 nucleotides agree with TRBD2. Germline values: CDR1 DFQATT, CDR2 SNEGSKA (reference sequence). The CDR3 runs to 16 residues. Germline trimming cut 3 bases from V and 3 bases from J; bases unmatched to any gene: 12. For the CDR3, the DNA is TGCAGTGCTAGTGAAACCGCTAGCGGGGCTGACTACGAGCAGTACTTC. As protein: CSASETASGADYEQYF.

The chain carries TRBV6-2 or TRBV6-3 and TRBJ2-7; D gene ambiguous. The CDR3 has 15 amino acids. V was trimmed by 6 bases and J by 7 bases, leaving 22 bases between them. CDR1 and CDR2 (germline): MNHEY, SVGEGT. The CDR3 loop reads CASSYPRAAAYEQYF. In DNA, the CDR3 is TGTGCCAGCAGCTACCCCCGGGCGGCTGCGTATGAGCAGTACTTC.

The chain combines TRBV6-2 or TRBV6-3 with TRBJ1-5, with D possibly being TRBD1 (5 bases). The V and J ends lost 4 bases and 7 bases respectively, with 11 bases between them. In germline, CDR1 is MNHEY, CDR2 SVGEGT. CDR3 length: 13 residues. The CDR3 DNA follows: TGTGCCAGCAGTTGGGACGGAGGGCAGCCCCAGCATTTT. Translation gives CASSWDGGQPQHF.

The J gene is TRBJ2-7, the V gene TRBV6-5; 7 nucleotides align to TRBD1. The V segment lost 2 bases and the J segment 2 bases; nucleotides outside the gene matches: 6. In germline, CDR1 is MNHEY, CDR2 SVGAGI. The CDR3 covers 15 residues. The CDR3 spells CASSYQTGVTYEQYF. CDR3 in DNA: TGTGCCAGCAGTTACCAAACAGGGGTAACCTACGAGCAGTACTTC.

V usage is TRBV29-1 and J usage is TRBJ2-7; a weak D match, TRBD2 (6 bases). This CDR3 is 15 amino acids long. Deletions cut 3 bases from V and 1 base from J, with 16 bases between. Germline CDR1 and CDR2: SQVTM and ANQGSEA. For the CDR3, the DNA is TGCAGCGTTGAGTTGACTAGTTCCCCATCCTACGAGCAGTACTTC. Translation gives CSVELTSSPSYEQYF.

The DNA of the CDR3 is TGTGCCAGCACTCACCGAGGGGGCAGCACAGATACGCAGTATTTT. Translation gives CASTHRGGSTDTQYF. The J gene is TRBJ2-3, the V gene TRBV28, with 7 nucleotides matching TRBD1. With 7 bases clipped from V and 0 bases from J, the junction kept 7 bases outside the gene matches. CDR1 MDHEN and CDR2 SYDVKM come from the germline V gene. CDR3 size: 15 residues.

This clonotype has a handful of counts. The chain carries TRBV5-1 and TRBJ1-5, with a tentative D call TRBD1 (5 bases). The germline V and J ends were trimmed by 0 bases and 4 bases, with 11 bases remaining between them. The CDR3 has 15 amino acids. Germline V gene sequence: CDR1 SGHRS, CDR2 YFSETQ. CDR3 protein: CASSLASGTNQPQHF. The CDR3 coding sequence is TGCGCCAGCAGCTTGGCTTCAGGGACGAATCAGCCCCAGCATTTT. Full variable domain (outside the CDR3, taken from reference TRBV5-1 and TRBJ1-5): KAGVTQTPRYLIKTRGQQVTLSCSPISGHRSVSWYQQTPGQGLQFLFEYFSETQRNKGNFPGRFSGRQFSNSRSEMNVSTLELGDSALYLCASSLASGTNQPQHFGDGTRLSIL.

This clonotype was seen only a few times. The CDR3 DNA reads as TGTGCCAGCAGCCACCCCAAGGAACAGACTGAAAACATTCAGTACTTC. Amino acids: CASSHPKEQTENIQYF. This chain links TRBV3-1 with TRBJ2-4; no firm D call. V was cut by 3 bases and J by 5 bases, with 17 bases left in between. Germline lookup yields CDR1 LGHDT and CDR2 YNNKEL (reference sequence). The CDR3 extends over 16 amino acids. The variable domain in full, completed from reference TRBV3-1 and TRBJ2-4, reads DTAVSQTPKYLVTQMGNDKSIKCEQNLGHDTMYWYKQDSKKFLKIMFSYNNKELIINETVPNRFSPKSPDKAHLNLHINSLELGDSAVYFCASSHPKEQTENIQYFGAGTRLSVL.

The J gene is TRBJ1-1, the V gene TRBV29-1; no definite D call. The CDR3 length is 14 residues. V was trimmed by 6 bases and J by 1 base, leaving 15 bases between them. Germline values: CDR1 SQVTM, CDR2 ANQGSEA. The CDR3 region is CSVIGRVGNTEAFF. In DNA form, the CDR3 reads TGCAGCGTGATAGGAAGGGTAGGGAACACTGAAGCTTTCTTT.

This chain joins TRBV12-3 or TRBV12-4 and TRBJ1-1; the D is unclear. V lost 7 bases and J lost 10, with 16 bases in between. The CDR3 is made up of 12 amino acids. The chain's CDR3 is CASTFNSLGAFF. For the CDR3, the DNA is TGTGCCAGCACCTTCAACAGTCTTGGAGCTTTCTTT.

The table lists this clonotype with a few counts. The genes are TRBV6-2 or TRBV6-3 and TRBJ1-2, with D perhaps TRBD1 (5 bases). Per germline, CDR1 MNHEY and CDR2 SVGEGT. V was clipped by 8 bases and J by 6 bases, with 19 bases between them. The CDR3 has 14 residues. CDR3 residues: CASGITSGRDGYTF. CDR3 nucleotide sequence: TGTGCCAGCGGAATTACTTCGGGGCGCGATGGCTACACCTTC.

The chain carries TRBV10-2 and TRBJ2-1; D uncertain. In germline, CDR1 is WSHSY, CDR2 SAAADI. Trimming took off 8 bases at V and 2 bases at J, with 10 bases between the two ends. The CDR3 loop spans 13 amino acids. The CDR3 DNA sequence: TGCGCCAGCGGGCTTTCCACCTACAATGAGCAGTTCTTC. It translates to CASGLSTYNEQFF.

This clonotype was seen a few times. This chain links TRBV3-1 with TRBJ2-7, with 7 bases fitting TRBD2. The germline V gene has CDR1 LGHDT and CDR2 YNNKEL (reference sequence). V shed 0 bases, J shed 2 bases, and the junction held 7 bases outside the gene matches. The CDR3 is 16 amino acids. The DNA of the CDR3 is TGTGCCAGCAGCCAAGATCTGGGAGGGCTCACCTACGAGCAGTACTTC. This codes for CASSQDLGGLTYEQYF.

This clonotype was recorded at least ten times. This chain joins TRBV28 and TRBJ2-5, with D tentatively TRBD1 (5 bases). The CDR3 extends over 12 amino acids. V lost 7 bases and J lost 7, with 13 bases in between. Germline V gene data show CDR1 as MDHEN and CDR2 as SYDVKM. The CDR3 loop is CASTPGIGTQYF. The CDR3 DNA reads TGTGCCAGCACCCCAGGGATAGGGACCCAGTACTTC.

This clonotype has more than one count but fewer than ten. The chain carries TRBV5-1 and TRBJ2-1, with TRBD1 matching 8 bases. Unmatched junction bases numbered 11, after V lost 4 bases and J lost 5 bases. The CDR3 has 16 amino acids. Looked up from germline, CDR1 is SGHRS and CDR2 is YFSETQ. The CDR3 protein is CASSQRAGTGNNEQFF. The CDR3 DNA follows: TGCGCCAGCAGCCAACGTGCCGGGACAGGTAACAATGAGCAGTTCTTC.

This clonotype was detected a few times. The rearrangement joins TRBV19 to TRBJ1-1; no clear D gene. Germline values: CDR1 LNHDA, CDR2 SQIVND (reference sequence). The CDR3 is 16 residues long. V lost 4 bases, J lost 0 bases, and 15 bases lay in between. CDR3 loop: CASSSLVGQVNTEAFF. The CDR3 bases are TGTGCCAGTAGTAGCTTGGTTGGGCAGGTGAACACTGAAGCTTTCTTT. The complete variable domain, with remaining parts taken from reference TRBV19 and TRBJ1-1, reads DGGITQSPKYLFRKEGQNVTLSCEQNLNHDAMYWYRQDPGQGLRLIYYSQIVNDFQKGDIAEGYSVSREKKESFPLTVTSAQKNPTAFYLCASSSLVGQVNTEAFFGQGTRLTVV.

This clonotype turned up a few times. The genes are TRBV29-1 and TRBJ1-2, with 10 bases fitting TRBD1. The CDR3 extends over 14 amino acids. The germline gives CDR1 SQVTM, CDR2 ANQGSEA. Germline trimming cut 5 bases from V and 4 bases from J; bases unmatched to any gene: 7. CDR3 residues: CSVLGTGDPYGYTF. CDR3 coding DNA: TGCAGCGTTCTGGGGACAGGGGATCCCTATGGCTACACCTTC.

The chain recombines TRBV5-4 with TRBJ2-3, with D possibly matching TRBD1 (5 bases). V lost 4 bases, J lost 2 bases, and 11 bases lay in between. Germline values: CDR1 SGHNT, CDR2 YYREEE (reference sequence). This CDR3 contains 14 residues. The CDR3 DNA sequence: TGTGCCAGCAGCCCGACAGACCACACAGATACGCAGTATTTT. Protein: CASSPTDHTDTQYF.

In its sample, this clonotype was seen a few times. Here the CDR3 reads CASSARDTQYF. CDR3 in DNA: TGTGCCAGCAGTGCTCGAGATACGCAGTATTTT. The genes are TRBV28 and TRBJ2-3; D ambiguous. This CDR3 is built from 11 residues. Germline V gene data show CDR1 as MDHEN and CDR2 as SYDVKM. Between the trimmed V and J ends, which lost 5 bases and 5 bases, there was a span of 5 bases.

CDR3 in amino acids: CASSLATSPSGVETYEQYF. The CDR3 nucleotides are TGTGCCAGCAGCTTAGCGACTAGTCCTAGCGGCGTCGAGACCTACGAGCAGTACTTC. This chain connects TRBV7-2 to TRBJ2-5; 7 bases match TRBD2. TRBJ2-7 explains the end of the DNA better; the J call may be wrong. CDR1 SGHTA and CDR2 FQGNSA come from the germline V gene. This CDR3 has 19 amino acids.

This clonotype was counted between two and nine times. The chain combines TRBV21-1 with TRBJ1-1. TRBV21-1 is noted as a pseudogene. This CDR3 is 13 amino acids long. The CDR3 bases are TGTGCCAGCGGTAAGGGCACGAACACTGAAGCTTTCTTT. Protein product: CASGKGTNTEAFF.